This TCR beta chain originates from a study of cytomegalovirus exposure and HLA in healthy donors. Study findings and constraints: The CMV antigen specificity of a few CMV-associated chains was confirmed through in vitro analysis.

The CDR3 has 15 residues. Trimming took off 6 bases at V and 6 bases at J, with 18 bases between the two ends. Germline CDR1 MNHEY, CDR2 SVGAGI. A multiplex PCR was run with 60 Vbeta primers and 13 Jbeta primers. Produced via immunoSEQ multiplex PCR; TCRdb's table is partial and in-frame only. The sample has 150,000 or so clones; roughly 80% are singletons. As for this clone: As yet, its antigen is unknown.

The sequencing sample was made of PBMCs. The receptor was derived from a woman younger than 30 in good health and CMV-seronegative. V gene TRBV6-5 combines with J gene TRBJ2-1; tentative D call: TRBD2 (6 bases). CDR3 sequence reads: CASSPGILEGNEQFF. DNA of the CDR3: TGTGCCAGCAGCCCAGGTATACTGGAGGGCAATGAGCAGTTCTTC.